This TCR beta chain emerged from a study of long-term antiretroviral therapy in people with HIV. Sequencing relied on immunoSEQ assay v3.0, run at survey level. Sequenced by immunoSEQ multiplex PCR; TCRdb stores in-frame clones only, minus some. The table shows roughly 36,000 clones, with 83% occurring only once. Turning to this clone: No antigen is known for it.

The study drew at least one pre-ART and at least two post-ART PBMC samples from every donor. CDR1 KGHSH and CDR2 LQKENI come from the germline V gene. CDR3 length equals 15 residues. The junction had 3 bases not matched to a gene; V was cut back by 3 bases and J by 1 base. Regarding the study as a whole: Post-ART samples showed increased diversity that remained below transplant donor control levels. Clonal expansions arising prior to ART prevailed in the repertoire at every time point. ART adherence was not documented, and neither viral resistance nor therapy changes had any data.

This chain uses TRBV18 with TRBJ2-1; the match to TRBD2 covers 7 bases. The source is a man aged 18 to 30 with HIV. The sequencing used unsorted PBMCs, collected 0.4 years before starting antiretroviral therapy. CDR3 loop: CASSPIAGSYNEQFF. CDR3 nucleotides: TGTGCCAGCTCACCCATAGCGGGTTCCTACAATGAGCAGTTCTTC.